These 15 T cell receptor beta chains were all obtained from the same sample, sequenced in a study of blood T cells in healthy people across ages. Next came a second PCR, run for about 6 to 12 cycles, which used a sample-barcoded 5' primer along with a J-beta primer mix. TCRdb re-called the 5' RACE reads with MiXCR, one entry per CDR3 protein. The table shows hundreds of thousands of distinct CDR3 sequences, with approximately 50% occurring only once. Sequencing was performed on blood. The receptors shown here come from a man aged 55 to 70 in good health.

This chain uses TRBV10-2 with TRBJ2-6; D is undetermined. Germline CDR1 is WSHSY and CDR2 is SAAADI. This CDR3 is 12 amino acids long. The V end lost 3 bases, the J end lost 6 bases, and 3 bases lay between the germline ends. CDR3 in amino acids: CASSDEANVLTF. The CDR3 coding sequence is TGCGCCAGCAGTGATGAGGCCAACGTCCTGACTTTC.

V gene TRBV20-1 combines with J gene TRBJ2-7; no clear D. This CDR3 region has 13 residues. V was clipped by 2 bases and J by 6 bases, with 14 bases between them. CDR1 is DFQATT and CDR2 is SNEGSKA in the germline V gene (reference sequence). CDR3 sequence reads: CSARRALNSEQYF. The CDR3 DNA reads TGCAGTGCTAGAAGGGCCTTGAACTCCGAGCAGTACTTC.

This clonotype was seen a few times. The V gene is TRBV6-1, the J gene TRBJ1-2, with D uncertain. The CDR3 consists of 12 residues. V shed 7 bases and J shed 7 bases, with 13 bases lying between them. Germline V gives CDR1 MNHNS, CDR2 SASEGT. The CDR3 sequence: CASNRDYGGYTF. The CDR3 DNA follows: TGTGCCAGCAACCGGGATTATGGTGGCTACACCTTC.

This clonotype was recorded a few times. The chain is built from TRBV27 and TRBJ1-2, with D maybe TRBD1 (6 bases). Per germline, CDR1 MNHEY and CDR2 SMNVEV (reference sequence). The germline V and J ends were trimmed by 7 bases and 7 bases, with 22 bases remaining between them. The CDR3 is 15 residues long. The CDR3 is CASNPTSAGARGYTF. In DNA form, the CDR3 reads TGTGCCAGCAATCCCACGTCCGCGGGGGCGCGTGGCTACACCTTC.

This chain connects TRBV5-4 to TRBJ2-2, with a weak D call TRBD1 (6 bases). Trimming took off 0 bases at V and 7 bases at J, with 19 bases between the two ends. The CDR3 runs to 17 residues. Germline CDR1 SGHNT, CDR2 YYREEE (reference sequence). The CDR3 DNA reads TGTGCCAGCAGCTTGGAAGGCAGGGGTGCGATGAACGGGGAGCTGTTTTTT. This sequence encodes CASSLEGRGAMNGELFF. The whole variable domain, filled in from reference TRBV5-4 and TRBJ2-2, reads ETGVTQSPTHLIKTRGQQVTLRCSSQSGHNTVSWYQQALGQGPQFIFQYYREEENGRGNFPPRFSGLQFPNYSSELNVNALELDDSALYLCASSLEGRGAMNGELFFGEGSRLTVL.

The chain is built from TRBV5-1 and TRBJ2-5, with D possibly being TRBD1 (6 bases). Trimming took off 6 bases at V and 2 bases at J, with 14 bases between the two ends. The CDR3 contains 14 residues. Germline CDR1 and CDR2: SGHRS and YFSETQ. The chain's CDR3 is CASTRQEPQETQYF. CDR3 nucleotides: TGCGCCAGCACACGACAGGAGCCTCAAGAGACCCAGTACTTC.

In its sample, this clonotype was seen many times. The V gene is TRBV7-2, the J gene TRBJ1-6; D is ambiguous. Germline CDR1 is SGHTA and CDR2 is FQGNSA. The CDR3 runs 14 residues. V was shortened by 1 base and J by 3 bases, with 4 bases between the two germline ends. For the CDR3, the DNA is TGTGCCAGCAGCTTAGACGGCTATAATTCACCCCTCCACTTT. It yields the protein CASSLDGYNSPLHF. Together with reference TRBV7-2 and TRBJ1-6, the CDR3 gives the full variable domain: GAGVSQSPSNKVTEKGKDVELRCDPISGHTALYWYRQSLGQGLEFLIYFQGNSAPDKSGLPSDRFSAERTGGSVSTLTIQRTQQEDSAVYLCASSLDGYNSPLHFGNGTRLTVT.

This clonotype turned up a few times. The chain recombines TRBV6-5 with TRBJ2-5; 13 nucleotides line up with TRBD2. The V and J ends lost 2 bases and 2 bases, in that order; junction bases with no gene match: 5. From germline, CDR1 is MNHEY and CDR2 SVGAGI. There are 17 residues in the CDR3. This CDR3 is CASSYETSGGIQETQYF. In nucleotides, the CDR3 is TGTGCCAGCAGTTACGAGACTAGCGGGGGGATTCAAGAGACCCAGTACTTC.

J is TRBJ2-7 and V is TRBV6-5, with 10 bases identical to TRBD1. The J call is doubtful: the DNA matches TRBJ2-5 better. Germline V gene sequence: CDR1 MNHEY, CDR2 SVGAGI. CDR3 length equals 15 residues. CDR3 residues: CASSFQTGGRETQYF. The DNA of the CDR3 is TGTGCCAGCAGTTTCCAGACAGGGGGCAGGGAGACCCAGTACTTC.

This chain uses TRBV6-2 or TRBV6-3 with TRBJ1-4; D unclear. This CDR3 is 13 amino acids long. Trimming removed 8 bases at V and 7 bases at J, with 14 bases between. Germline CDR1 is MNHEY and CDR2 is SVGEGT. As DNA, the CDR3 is TGTGCCAGCCGTTTGAGCTGGGGTGAAAAACTGTTTTTT. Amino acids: CASRLSWGEKLFF.

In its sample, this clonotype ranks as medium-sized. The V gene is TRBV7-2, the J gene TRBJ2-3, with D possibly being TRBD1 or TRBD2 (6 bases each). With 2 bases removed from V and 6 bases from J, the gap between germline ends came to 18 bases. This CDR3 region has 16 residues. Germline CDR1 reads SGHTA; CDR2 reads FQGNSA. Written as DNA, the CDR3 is TGTGCCAGCAGCTTATCCGGGGGCGCAACGCCGGATACGCAGTATTTT. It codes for CASSLSGGATPDTQYF.

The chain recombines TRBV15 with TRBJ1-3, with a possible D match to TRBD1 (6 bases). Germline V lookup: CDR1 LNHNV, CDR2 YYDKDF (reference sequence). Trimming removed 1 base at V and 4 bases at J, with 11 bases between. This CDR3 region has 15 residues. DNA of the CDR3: TGTGCCACCAGCAGAGGTAGACAGGAGGGAAACACCATATATTTT. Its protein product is CATSRGRQEGNTIYF. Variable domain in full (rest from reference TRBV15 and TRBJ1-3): DAMVIQNPRYQVTQFGKPVTLSCSQTLNHNVMYWYQQKSSQAPKLLFHYYDKDFNNEADTPDNFQSRRPNTSFCFLDIRSPGLGDTAMYLCATSRGRQEGNTIYFGEGSWLTVV.

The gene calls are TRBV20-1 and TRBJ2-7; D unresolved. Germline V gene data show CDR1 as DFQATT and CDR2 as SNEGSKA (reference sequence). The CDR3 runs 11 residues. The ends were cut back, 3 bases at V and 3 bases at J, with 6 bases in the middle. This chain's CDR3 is CSASGIYEQYF. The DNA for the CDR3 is TGCAGTGCTAGTGGCATCTACGAGCAGTACTTC.

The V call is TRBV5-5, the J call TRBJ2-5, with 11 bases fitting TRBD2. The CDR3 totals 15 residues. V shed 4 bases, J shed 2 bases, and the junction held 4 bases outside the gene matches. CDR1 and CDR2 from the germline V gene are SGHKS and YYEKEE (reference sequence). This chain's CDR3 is CASSGLAGQQETQYF. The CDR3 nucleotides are TGTGCCAGCAGCGGACTAGCGGGCCAACAAGAGACCCAGTACTTC.

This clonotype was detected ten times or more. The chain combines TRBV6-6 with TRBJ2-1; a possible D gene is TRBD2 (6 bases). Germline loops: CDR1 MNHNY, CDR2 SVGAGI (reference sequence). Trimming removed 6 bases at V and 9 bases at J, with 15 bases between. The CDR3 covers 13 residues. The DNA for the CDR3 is TGTGCCAGCAGGATCGGGGGAGCGAGTGAGCAGTTCTTC. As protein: CASRIGGASEQFF.